Listed below are T cell receptor beta chains from one sample, sequenced in a study of blood T cell repertoires in COVID-19. Method: immunoSEQ multiplex PCR; TCRdb's copy keeps in-frame clones and lacks some. There are about 46,000 clones in the sample; approximately 86% occur only once, and roughly 15% lies in the top ten. What was sequenced was peripheral blood. These receptors were collected from a man in his sixties with active or convalescent COVID-19. The CDR3 runs from the conserved cysteine through the conserved F or W. Fields, in order: V gene, J gene, D gene, clone size, CDR3 DNA, CDR3 protein. A D gene is named only where the DNA matches it firmly. Expanded clones get a size class; other rows say once, few or many, or leave the size out.

>TRBV24-1|TRBJ2-7|-|-
TGTGCCACCAGTGAACGCGGACACCCCTACGAGCAGTACTTC
CATSERGHPYEQYF
>TRBV5-6|TRBJ1-4|-|-
TGTGCCAGCAGCTTGGCCGTTACAGGGCGGGATGAAAAACTGTTTTTT
CASSLAVTGRDEKLFF
>TRBV9|TRBJ2-3|-|once
TGTGCCAGCAGCGTAGGCGCGGGTGGCACAGATACGCAGTATTTT
CASSVGAGGTDTQYF
>TRBV4-1|TRBJ2-7|-|-
TGCGCCAGCAGCAGCCGCGGGTCCGAGCAGTACTTC
CASSSRGSEQYF
>TRBV7-2|TRBJ2-3|-|-
TGTGCCAGCAGCGTTTCCGATTCGGTGCTCGGGCAGTATTTT
CASSVSDSVLGQYF
>TRBV3-1/TRBV3-2|TRBJ2-7|TRBD2|-
TGTGCCAGCAGCCAAGGCAGCGGGGGGGCCGGGTACGAGCAGTACTTC
CASSQGSGGAGYEQYF
>TRBV2|TRBJ1-1|-|once
TGTGCCAGCATGCCGGACATCATGAACACTGAAGCTTTCTTT
CASMPDIMNTEAFF
>TRBV5-4|TRBJ1-2|TRBD1|-
TGTGCCAGCAGAAACCGGGACAGGGGTTCGGGGGGCTACACCTTC
CASRNRDRGSGGYTF
>TRBV30|TRBJ1-3|-|-
TGTGCCTGGTCACTGAGCTCTGGAAACACCATATATTTT
CAWSLSSGNTIYF
>TRBV29-1|TRBJ2-7|TRBD1|-
TGCAGCGTTGGCACAGGGGGAAACTACGAGCAGTACTTC
CSVGTGGNYEQYF
>TRBV5-1|TRBJ2-3|TRBD1|-
TGCGCCAGCAGCCAGACAGGGGATAGCACAGATACGCAGTATTTT
CASSQTGDSTDTQYF
>TRBV6-4|TRBJ1-6|-|-
TGTGCCAGCAGCCTACGCGCGGGGTCCGGATCACCCCTCCACTTT
CASSLRAGSGSPLHF
>TRBV7-3|TRBJ2-5|-|-
TGTGCCAGCAGCCCGCGCGTTAGATCCGAGACCCAGTACTTC
CASSPRVRSETQYF
>TRBV12-3/TRBV12-4|TRBJ2-7|TRBD2|-
TGTGCCAGCAGCGGGGGGGCCTACGAGCAGTACTTC
CASSGGAYEQYF
>TRBV9|TRBJ2-3|-|once
TGTGCCAGCAGCGTAGGGGCAGGGGGGTGGACAGATACGCAGTATTTT
CASSVGAGGWTDTQYF
>TRBV6-5|TRBJ1-5|-|-
TGTGCCAGCAGGCCCATCTCACAGGGAAATCAGCCCCAGCATTTT
CASRPISQGNQPQHF
>TRBV7-6|TRBJ1-5|-|-
TGTGCCAGCAGCTTACTGACGGGGAGCAATCAGCCCCAGCATTTT
CASSLLTGSNQPQHF
>TRBV6-5|TRBJ1-3|TRBD1|-
TGTGCCAGCAGTCTGACAGGGAGTGGAAACACCATATATTTT
CASSLTGSGNTIYF
>TRBV4-2|TRBJ2-5|-|-
TGTGCCAGCAGCCAAAGACTAGAAGAGACCCAGTACTTC
CASSQRLEETQYF
>TRBV4-1|TRBJ2-5|TRBD2|-
TGCGCCAGCAGCCGACTAGCCGGTGAGACCCAGTACTTC
CASSRLAGETQYF
>TRBV5-1|TRBJ1-3|TRBD1|-
TGCGCCAGCAGCCAGGGGACAGGCGGAAACACCATATATTTT
CASSQGTGGNTIYF
>TRBV7-2|TRBJ2-7|-|-
TGTGCCAGCAGCTTATCCGACTGGGAGCAGTACTTC
CASSLSDWEQYF
>TRBV9|TRBJ2-1|TRBD1|-
TGTGCCAGCAGCGACCTCGGACAGGGATCGGGTGAGCAGTTCTTC
CASSDLGQGSGEQFF
>TRBV7-8|TRBJ2-3|TRBD2|-
TGTGCCAGCAGCCCACGGACTAGCGGGGGCACAGATACGCAGTATTTT
CASSPRTSGGTDTQYF
>TRBV2|TRBJ2-6|TRBD2|-
TGTGCCAGCAAAACAGCCTTAGCGGGGGGGCCGTCTGGGGCCAACGTCCTGACTTTC
CASKTALAGGPSGANVLTF
>TRBV30|TRBJ1-1|-|-
TGTGCCTGGAGTGTTTCCACGGGGGGAATGAACACTGAAGCTTTCTTT
CAWSVSTGGMNTEAFF
>TRBV5-1|TRBJ1-2|-|-
TGCGCCAGCTCCCAAGGGGGAAACTATGGCTACACCTTC
CASSQGGNYGYTF
>TRBV19|TRBJ2-2|TRBD2|-
TGTGCCAGTAGTAACCCCCCGATACTAGCGGGGGTTGAGAACACCGGGGAGCTGTTTTTT
CASSNPPILAGVENTGELFF
>TRBV25-1|TRBJ2-1|-|once
TGTGCCAGCGCCGGACGGGAATCCTACAATGAGCAGTTCTTC
CASAGRESYNEQFF
>TRBV2|TRBJ1-4|TRBD1|-
TGTGCCAGCAGTCTGAGGAGGTCCGGACAGGCTAATGAAAAACTGTTTTTT
CASSLRRSGQANEKLFF
>TRBV9|TRBJ2-6|TRBD1|-
TGTGCCAGCAGCGTAGTACAGGGGGCGCCCGGGGCCAACGTCCTGACTTTC
CASSVVQGAPGANVLTF
>TRBV10-3|TRBJ2-3|-|once
TGTGCCATCAGTGATGACGGGGGGACAACAGATACGCAGTATTTT
CAISDDGGTTDTQYF
>TRBV5-4|TRBJ1-1|TRBD1|once
TGTGCCAGCAACAGGGGGGTGAACACTGAAGCTTTCTTT
CASNRGVNTEAFF
>TRBV18|TRBJ1-4|-|-
TGTGCCAGCTCACCAAACAGCCGTAATGAAAAACTGTTTTTT
CASSPNSRNEKLFF
>TRBV27|TRBJ2-1|-|-
TGTGCCAGCAGTTCACAGCTATACAATGAGCAGTTCTTC
CASSSQLYNEQFF
>TRBV6-6|TRBJ2-1|TRBD1|-
TGTGCCAGCAGTAGGGGACAGGGGAACTACAATGAGCAGTTCTTC
CASSRGQGNYNEQFF
>TRBV11-3|TRBJ2-3|TRBD1|-
TGTGCCAGCAGCTTAGACGCAGACAGGGGTGTTACGCAGTATTTT
CASSLDADRGVTQYF
>TRBV4-2|TRBJ1-6|-|-
TGTGCCAGCACCGGCCTGGAGGGGAATTCACCCCTCCACTTT
CASTGLEGNSPLHF
>TRBV29-1|TRBJ2-3|-|-
TGCAGCGCCCAACCTCAGGGAAGGACAGATACGCAGTATTTT
CSAQPQGRTDTQYF
>TRBV2|TRBJ1-2|-|-
TGTGCCAGCAGACGGGACACCCACTATGGCTACACCTTC
CASRRDTHYGYTF
>TRBV10-3|TRBJ1-1|-|-
TGTGCCATCAGTGAGTCGAGCAGGGTTAACCGTCACACTGAAGCTTTCTTT
CAISESSRVNRHTEAFF
>TRBV9|TRBJ2-2|TRBD2|-
TGTGCCAGCAGCGTCACTAGCGACACCGGGGAGCTGTTTTTT
CASSVTSDTGELFF
>TRBV12-3/TRBV12-4|TRBJ2-5|-|-
TGTGCCAGCAGTTTAACAGGGACGGAGACCCAGTACTTC
CASSLTGTETQYF
>TRBV11-2|TRBJ2-1|TRBD2|few
TGTGCCAGCAGCTTAATTTATAGCGGGGGGGGCAATGAGCAGTTCTTC
CASSLIYSGGGNEQFF
>TRBV6-1|TRBJ1-2|-|-
TGTGCCAGCAGTGAACGGGGTGGTTGGGAGGGGGATGGCTACACCTTC
CASSERGGWEGDGYTF
>TRBV7-9|TRBJ1-1|TRBD1|-
TGTGCCAGCAGCCGACCGGGACAGGGGCGAGACACTGAAGCTTTCTTT
CASSRPGQGRDTEAFF
>TRBV5-1|TRBJ2-5|TRBD2|few
TGCGCCAGCAGCTTGGGACTAGCGGGGAGGTCGGAGACCCAGTACTTC
CASSLGLAGRSETQYF
>TRBV5-1|TRBJ1-4|-|once
TGCGCCAGCAGTTCCGGGACATTAGATGAAAAACTGTTTTTT
CASSSGTLDEKLFF
>TRBV18|TRBJ1-1|TRBD1|-
TGTGCCAGCTCACCCTCGAGGGGGCGTTACGCTGAAGCTTTCTTT
CASSPSRGRYAEAFF
>TRBV5-1|TRBJ2-3|-|-
TGCGCCAGCAATATAGCAGGGTCCCAAGGGGATACGCAGTATTTT
CASNIAGSQGDTQYF
>TRBV5-1|TRBJ2-1|TRBD2|-
TGCGCCAGCAGCTTAAGTAGCGGGGCAGAGCAGTTCTTC
CASSLSSGAEQFF
>TRBV18|TRBJ2-6|-|-
TGTGCCAGCCTCAAAGTCAGCTCTGGGGCCAACGTCCTGACTTTC
CASLKVSSGANVLTF
>TRBV11-3|TRBJ2-6|-|-
TGTGCCAGCAGCCCAGACGCAGGGGTCAACGTCCTGACTTTC
CASSPDAGVNVLTF
>TRBV11-2|TRBJ2-3|-|once
TGTGCCAGCAGCTTAGATGGAGGGCATTGGCGCGGGGATACGCAGTATTTT
CASSLDGGHWRGDTQYF
>TRBV2|TRBJ1-4|-|-
TGTGCCAGCAGTGAAGCGGGGGACATTTGGAAAAAACTGTTTTTT
CASSEAGDIWKKLFF